Shown below are 7 T cell receptor beta chains from a single sample sequenced in a study of blood T cell repertoires in COVID-19. TCRdb's copy holds only in-frame clones and misses some; the assay was immunoSEQ multiplex PCR. The sample contains approximately 440,000 clones, 90% of which appear only once. Sequencing input: PBMCs or T cells enriched from blood (not recorded which). The origin of the receptors is a young man who had recovered from COVID-19.

This clone was seen many times. The chain couples TRBV20-1 to TRBJ1-3; a weak D match, TRBD1 (6 bases). The CDR3 extends over 11 amino acids. CDR1 is DFQATT, CDR2 SNEGSKA, per germline (reference sequence). V was pared by 4 bases and J by 7 bases, with 8 bases between. In DNA, the CDR3 is TGCAGTGCTAAAACAGGGAACACCATATATTTT. The encoded protein is CSAKTGNTIYF.

The J gene is TRBJ2-7, the V gene TRBV5-4; TRBD2 matches at 11 bases. In germline, CDR1 is SGHNT, CDR2 YYREEE (reference sequence). J was trimmed by 1 base and V by 4 bases; bases with no gene match: 7. CDR3 size: 16 residues. CDR3 loop: CASSVSSGGRSYEQYF. The CDR3, as DNA: TGTGCCAGCAGCGTGTCTAGCGGGGGGCGATCCTACGAGCAGTACTTC.

The genes are TRBV5-4 and TRBJ1-1; D uncertain. Germline V gene lookup returns CDR1 SGHNT and CDR2 YYREEE (reference sequence). The CDR3 totals 12 residues. Deletions cut 4 bases from V and 3 bases from J, with 7 bases between. The CDR3 loop reads CASSAGYTEAFF. CDR3 DNA: TGTGCCAGCAGCGCAGGCTACACTGAAGCTTTCTTT.

This chain joins TRBV19 and TRBJ1-2; D may be TRBD1 (6 bases). The CDR3 spans 14 residues. The V and J ends lost 5 bases and 4 bases respectively, with 14 bases between them. Germline CDR1 reads LNHDA; CDR2 reads SQIVND (reference sequence). The CDR3 DNA sequence: TGTGCCAGTAGTCCCCCGGGACACCTCTATGGCTACACCTTC. It codes for CASSPPGHLYGYTF.

The J gene is TRBJ1-4, the V gene TRBV27; 9 positions agree with TRBD1. The CDR3 contains 15 residues. V lost 5 bases, J lost 6 bases, and 7 bases stayed unmatched. Per the germline V gene, CDR1 is MNHEY and CDR2 is SMNVEV (reference sequence). The CDR3 loop is CASSVWTGDDEKLFF. Here the CDR3 DNA reads TGTGCCAGCAGTGTCTGGACAGGGGATGATGAAAAACTGTTTTTT.

This chain uses TRBV2 with TRBJ2-7, with D maybe TRBD1 (5 bases). Germline CDR1 and CDR2: SNHLY and FYNNEI. Trimming left V 4 bases short and J 4 bases short, with 11 bases between. This CDR3 is 13 amino acids long. The CDR3 DNA sequence: TGTGCCAGCAGTGTATCGAGACAGTACGAGCAGTACTTC. Encoded protein: CASSVSRQYEQYF.

V and J are TRBV11-3 and TRBJ1-1; D gene unclear. This CDR3 spans 11 amino acids. Trimming removed 8 bases at V and 4 bases at J, with 8 bases between. Germline CDR1 SGHNT, CDR2 YENEEA. The CDR3 spells CASRRGTEAFF. CDR3 sequence (DNA): TGTGCCAGCCGGCGGGGCACTGAAGCTTTCTTT. The full variable domain, completed using reference TRBV11-3 and TRBJ1-1, is EAGVVQSPRYKIIEKKQPVAFWCNPISGHNTLYWYLQNLGQGPELLIRYENEEAVDDSQLPKDRFSAERLKGVDSTLKIQPAELGDSAVYLCASRRGTEAFFGQGTRLTVV.